This TCR delta chain was recovered during a study of fetal and pediatric gammadelta thymocytes (dated by TCRdb to the early 2020s). Looking at the study overall: The bulk gammadelta thymocyte repertoires combined previously published and newly generated, unpublished data and were used to strengthen a single-cell study of gammadelta thymocyte development. A total of around 10 subjects, comprising 3 fetal thymus donors and 7 pediatric thymus donors, were covered by the bulk gammadelta thymocyte repertoire set. Previously published data (refs 27,28) and unpublished data were combined in the bulk gammadelta thymocyte repertoires. Bulk TCR repertoire data were included to raise the number of subjects and reinforce the CDR3 publicity analysis.

Compared with the rest of its sample, this clone is medium-sized (0.01 to 0.1%). Which antigen it targets is not known. Base qualities are missing; no much larger clone stands one base away. General study outcomes and caveats: Fetal gammadelta thymocyte repertoires were previously reported to be enriched for TRDV2, TRGV8 and TRGV9 usage, low N additions and public CDR3s compared with post-natal repertoires.

Thymocytes were stained with Zombie NIR viability dye and antibodies against CD3 (UCHT1), TCRgammadelta (11F2), TCRVgamma9 (IMMU360) and TCRVdelta2 (IMMU389). Bulk TRD and TRG CDR3 repertoires were produced separately from sorted Vgamma9Vdelta2 and nonVgamma9Vdelta2 gammadelta thymocytes taken from human fetal and pediatric thymuses. Pediatric thymus tissue was obtained in Belgium from children undergoing cardiac surgery. Pediatric thymus donors in the study were aged between about 1 and 12 years. As previously described, thymic cell suspensions were prepared from both fetal and post-natal thymuses. NonVgamma9Vdelta2 thymocytes were sorted as CD3+ gammadeltaTCR+ cells lacking the Vgamma9+Vdelta2+ phenotype. Cell sorting was done on a FACS Aria III cell sorter (BD Biosciences). Sequencing took place on an Illumina MiSeq. The study's own analysis went as follows. For publicity analysis, the Vgamma9Vdelta2 and nonVgamma9Vdelta2 bulk CDR3 files were merged for each subject into one combined repertoire per subject. Using base R and dplyr, each CDR3 amino acid sequence was checked across 9 single-cell datasets and approximately 11 bulk repertoires to give a publicity score ranging from 0 to 19. Clonotypes were called again by TCRdb from the public reads via CATT, and duplicate nucleotide sequences were then merged into one entry. TCRdb's processing, not the authors', yielded these V and J calls. This sample has approximately 1,200 delta-chain clones in its table, and just over 35% of those were observed once. The top ten constitute approximately 7.7% of the sample.

The CDR1 and CDR2 encoded by the germline V gene are TSWWSYY and QGS. After removal of 0 bases from V and 0 bases from J, the junction retains 26 bases not matched to a gene. The CDR3 runs 24 amino acids, cysteine and phenylalanine included. The kept DNA is CDR3 alone, 72 bases in frame from the first base. Sequencing was carried out using non-Vgamma9Vdelta2 gamma-delta T cells from the thymus. This specimen's cell subset or site label, per the study, means: CD3+gammadeltaTCR+ thymocytes not co-expressing Vgamma9 and Vdelta2. The clonotype was recovered from a child who underwent cardiac surgery and was recorded as healthy. Recombination connected TRDV1 to TRDJ1, and 9 junction bases match TRDD3. The CDR3 corresponds to CALGELLWLPNPWGDTAYTDKLIF. The DNA reads TGTGCTCTTGGGGAACTTTTGTGGCTTCCTAACCCGTGGGGGGATACCGCATACACCGATAAACTCATCTTT.